This T cell receptor beta chain is from a study of blood T cell repertoires in COVID-19. In the study overall: Samples came from the United States, Italy and Spain, spanning acute and convalescent COVID-19.

Methods used by the authors: Amplifying reference gene primers gave estimates of nucleated cell counts. Data came from immunoSEQ multiplex PCR; TCRdb stores just in-frame clones and leaves some out. V, J and clone size derive from that table, while D and trimming were established from the DNA sequence. This sample carries 95,000 to 110,000 clones, 88% of them seen once, and the ten largest clones take about 3%. The CDR3 is 14 residues long. Losses at the gene ends were 8 bases for V and 5 bases for J; bases not matched to a gene: 7. Germline V gene sequence: CDR1 MNHEY, CDR2 SMNVEV (reference sequence).

The chain links TRBV27 to TRBJ2-1; TRBD2 agrees at 9 bases. The sequencing sample was made of peripheral blood. The TCR sequence derives from a human donor in a cohort sampled during active COVID-19. The CDR3: CASRAPSGDNEQFF. The CDR3 bases are TGTGCCAGCCGAGCGCCTAGCGGGGACAATGAGCAGTTCTTC.